This T cell receptor (beta chain) derives from a study of T cell responses to AZD1222 COVID-19 vaccine. Overall study context: Timing groups of about 4 and about 12 weeks for second doses were pooled.

Whole-study results and caveats: In all cases, repertoires were sampled only after the peak T cell response. Donors were chiefly white British, with a greater number of females, and clonal diversity was perhaps underestimated. Regions 160-218 and 743-854 held dominance among vaccine-associated CD4 TCRs, which spanned spike.

The germline V gene has CDR1 SNHLY and CDR2 FYNNEI. V dropped 6 bases and J dropped 8 bases, with 13 bases sitting between them. The CDR3 is 13 residues long. As for this clone: What it recognizes is unknown.

Some clones are missing from TCRdb's copy, which holds only in-frame ones; the method was immunoSEQ multiplex PCR. This sample yields roughly 120,000 clones, of which roughly nine tenths are seen a single time; 7.5% belongs to the top ten. The source was peripheral blood, collected on day 0 of AZD1222 vaccination. The chain couples TRBV2 to TRBJ1-4; D may be TRBD1 (5 bases). The clonotype comes from an adult in good health. The CDR3 DNA sequence: TGTGCCAGCAGAGGTGGGGCCAGGGAAAAACTGTTTTTT. It encodes CASRGGAREKLFF. The full variable domain, its missing parts supplied by reference TRBV2 and TRBJ1-4, is EPEVTQTPSHQVTQMGQEVILRCVPISNHLYFYWYRQILGQKVEFLVSFYNNEISEKSEIFDDQFSVERPDGSNFTLKIRSTKLEDSAMYFCASRGGAREKLFFGSGTQLSVL.